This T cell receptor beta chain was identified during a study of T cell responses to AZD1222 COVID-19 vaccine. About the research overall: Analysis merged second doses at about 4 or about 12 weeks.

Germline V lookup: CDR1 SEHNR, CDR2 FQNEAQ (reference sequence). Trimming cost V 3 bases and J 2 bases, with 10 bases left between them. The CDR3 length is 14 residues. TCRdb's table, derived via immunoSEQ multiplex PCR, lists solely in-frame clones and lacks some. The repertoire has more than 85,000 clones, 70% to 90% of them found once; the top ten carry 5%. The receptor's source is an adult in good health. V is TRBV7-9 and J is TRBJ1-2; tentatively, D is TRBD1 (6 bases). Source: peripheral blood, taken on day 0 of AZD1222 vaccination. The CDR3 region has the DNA TGTGCCAGCAGCTTTAGGGACATCAACTATGGCTACACCTTC. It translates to CASSFRDINYGYTF.